These T cell receptor beta chains were read from a single sample in a study of blood T cell repertoires in COVID-19. TCRdb keeps only in-frame clones here, not all; method: immunoSEQ multiplex PCR. The profile shows roughly 240,000 clones, roughly nine tenths of them singletons. Sequencing was done on a sample of peripheral blood. Every receptor here comes from a woman in her sixties who had recovered from COVID-19. Each CDR3 is given with its conserved first and last residue. Where a row states a size, it is once, few, many or the class of an expanded clone; other rows omit it.

V gene: TRBV29-1; clone size: once; CDR3 protein: CSVEERATLGYTF
V gene: TRBV29-1; clone size: NA; CDR3 protein: CSVGADYEQYF
V gene: TRBV7-2; clone size: NA; CDR3 protein: CASRHPGQAYEQYF
V gene: TRBV11-2; clone size: NA; CDR3 protein: CASSRNRDTQYF
V gene: TRBV18; clone size: NA; CDR3 protein: CASSPQGNSPLHF
V gene: TRBV7-3; clone size: NA; CDR3 protein: CASSLHPGRLGTGELFF
V gene: TRBV18; clone size: NA; CDR3 protein: CASSLGQQYF
V gene: TRBV28; clone size: NA; CDR3 protein: CASSLAGANTIYF
V gene: TRBV4-3; clone size: NA; CDR3 protein: CASSQRSAGFEAFF
V gene: TRBV4-1; clone size: NA; CDR3 protein: CASSPLPGLAGGLTDTQYF
V gene: TRBV4-1; clone size: NA; CDR3 protein: CASSPFSLPGRGYEQYF
V gene: TRBV4-3; clone size: NA; CDR3 protein: CASSQANRGRGGYTF
V gene: TRBV5-1; clone size: NA; CDR3 protein: CASSLESLGELFF
V gene: TRBV11-3; clone size: NA; CDR3 protein: CASSLSLWAEQYF
V gene: TRBV19; clone size: NA; CDR3 protein: CASSMTASNYGYTF
V gene: TRBV7-8; clone size: NA; CDR3 protein: CASSSPPQGLGGNTIYF
V gene: TRBV7-7; clone size: NA; CDR3 protein: CASSLLGVSGAPSYEQYF
V gene: TRBV4-1; clone size: NA; CDR3 protein: CASSHKPGLAEYEQFF
V gene: TRBV4-1; clone size: NA; CDR3 protein: CASSQDQGSGANVLTF
V gene: TRBV7-2; clone size: NA; CDR3 protein: CASSLAAGANYGYTF
V gene: TRBV5-6; clone size: NA; CDR3 protein: CATTQTGSGARGTGELFF
V gene: TRBV6-5; clone size: NA; CDR3 protein: CASSYLGRGDTEAFF
V gene: TRBV3-1/TRBV3-2; clone size: NA; CDR3 protein: CASSRGPVLEDTEAFF
V gene: TRBV28; clone size: once; CDR3 protein: CASSERHRGRQPQHF
V gene: TRBV27; clone size: NA; CDR3 protein: CASSLAGGRRSNYGYTF
V gene: TRBV27; clone size: NA; CDR3 protein: CASRPQGSGANVLTF
V gene: TRBV3-1/TRBV3-2; clone size: NA; CDR3 protein: CASSRKYPVRGGSYNEQFF
V gene: TRBV9; clone size: NA; CDR3 protein: CASSAGGTYEQYF
V gene: TRBV10-3; clone size: NA; CDR3 protein: CASSRQLGYEQYF
V gene: TRBV28; clone size: NA; CDR3 protein: CASSFMQSYGYTF
V gene: TRBV1; clone size: NA; CDR3 protein: CTRAGGRLFF
V gene: TRBV7-9; clone size: NA; CDR3 protein: CASSVTESTYEQYF
V gene: TRBV7-2; clone size: NA; CDR3 protein: CASSLVGAQETQYF
V gene: TRBV5-1; clone size: NA; CDR3 protein: CASREPYNEQFF
V gene: TRBV12-2; clone size: NA; CDR3 protein: CASRLDPEAPQPQHF
V gene: TRBV4-3; clone size: once; CDR3 protein: CASSRGPVYNEQFF
V gene: TRBV9; clone size: NA; CDR3 protein: CASSERTGGYNEQFF
V gene: TRBV11-3; clone size: NA; CDR3 protein: CASSPGGRTGELFF
V gene: TRBV7-8; clone size: NA; CDR3 protein: CASSRDRGLNEQFF
V gene: TRBV5-6; clone size: NA; CDR3 protein: CASRKRIMETQYF
V gene: TRBV5-1; clone size: few; CDR3 protein: CASSLAVSPYEQYF
V gene: TRBV6-5; clone size: NA; CDR3 protein: CASSYSIQGGTYEQYF
V gene: TRBV4-1; clone size: NA; CDR3 protein: CASSQGPGVETQYF
V gene: TRBV18; clone size: NA; CDR3 protein: CASSPLGADSNQPQHF
V gene: TRBV28; clone size: NA; CDR3 protein: CASRSGSHTDTQYF
V gene: TRBV3-1/TRBV3-2; clone size: NA; CDR3 protein: CASSRAIAGGTDTQYF
V gene: TRBV5-4; clone size: NA; CDR3 protein: CASSLDVTRNTGELFF
V gene: TRBV10-2; clone size: once; CDR3 protein: CASSDPGSYEQYF
V gene: TRBV2; clone size: few; CDR3 protein: CASSELPGVSMQTNEKLFF
V gene: TRBV7-3; clone size: NA; CDR3 protein: CASSLTGDYLETQYF
V gene: TRBV14; clone size: NA; CDR3 protein: CASSQVLARGTGELFF
V gene: TRBV5-6; clone size: NA; CDR3 protein: CASSLGLGGLDYNSPLHF
V gene: TRBV5-1; clone size: NA; CDR3 protein: CASSFLALSSYEQYF
V gene: TRBV10-2; clone size: few; CDR3 protein: CASWDTQREKLFF
V gene: TRBV11-3; clone size: NA; CDR3 protein: CASSPQSGGYNEQFF
V gene: TRBV5-4; clone size: NA; CDR3 protein: CASSLYAYGGELFF
V gene: TRBV15; clone size: once; CDR3 protein: CATSAGRGTEAFF
V gene: TRBV2; clone size: NA; CDR3 protein: CASPLGQGQPEAFF
V gene: TRBV3-1/TRBV3-2; clone size: NA; CDR3 protein: CASSFHSGGGNTEAFF